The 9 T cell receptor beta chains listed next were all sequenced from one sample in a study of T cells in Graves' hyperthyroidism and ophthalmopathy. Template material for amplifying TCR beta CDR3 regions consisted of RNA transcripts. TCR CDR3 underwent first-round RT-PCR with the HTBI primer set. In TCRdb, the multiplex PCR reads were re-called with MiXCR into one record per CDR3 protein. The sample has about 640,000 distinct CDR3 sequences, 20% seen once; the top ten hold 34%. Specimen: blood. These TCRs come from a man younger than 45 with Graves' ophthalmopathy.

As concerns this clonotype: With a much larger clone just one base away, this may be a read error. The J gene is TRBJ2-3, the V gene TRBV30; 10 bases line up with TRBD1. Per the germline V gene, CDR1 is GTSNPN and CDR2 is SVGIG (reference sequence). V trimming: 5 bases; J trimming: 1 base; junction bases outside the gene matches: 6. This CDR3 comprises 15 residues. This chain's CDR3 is CAWGSGTGGTDTQYF. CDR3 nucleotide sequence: TGTGCCTGGGGGTCGGGGACAGGGGGCACAGATACGCAGTATTTT.

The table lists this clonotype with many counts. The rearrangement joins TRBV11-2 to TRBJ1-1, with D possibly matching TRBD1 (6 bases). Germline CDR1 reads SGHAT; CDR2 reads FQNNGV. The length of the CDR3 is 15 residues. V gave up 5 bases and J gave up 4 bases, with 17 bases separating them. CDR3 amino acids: CASSPSPGGLTEAFF. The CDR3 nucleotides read TGTGCCAGCAGCCCCAGCCCCGGGGGCCTCACTGAAGCTTTCTTT.

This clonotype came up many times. The chain's CDR3 is CASSPGTAVYGYTF. CDR3 DNA: TGTGCCAGCAGCCCCGGGACGGCTGTGTATGGCTACACCTTC. V is TRBV6-1 and J is TRBJ1-2; TRBD1 might be the D (5 bases). The CDR3 has 14 amino acids. Germline V CDR1 and CDR2: MNHNS, SASEGT. The V end lost 6 bases, the J end lost 5 bases, and 16 bases lay between the germline ends.

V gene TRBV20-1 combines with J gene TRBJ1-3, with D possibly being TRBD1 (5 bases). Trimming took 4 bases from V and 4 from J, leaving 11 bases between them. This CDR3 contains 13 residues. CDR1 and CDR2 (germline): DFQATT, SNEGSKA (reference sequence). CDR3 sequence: CSAKVGPGNTIYF. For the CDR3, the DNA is TGCAGTGCTAAGGTGGGGCCCGGAAACACCATATATTTT.

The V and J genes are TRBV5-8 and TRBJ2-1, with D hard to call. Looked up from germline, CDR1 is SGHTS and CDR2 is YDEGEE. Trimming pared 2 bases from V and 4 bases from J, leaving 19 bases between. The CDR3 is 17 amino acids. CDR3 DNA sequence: TGTGCCAGCAGCTTCTTTGGTCTGACCAGCCGATACAATGAGCAGTTCTTC. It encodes CASSFFGLTSRYNEQFF. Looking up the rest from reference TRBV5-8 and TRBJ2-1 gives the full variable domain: EAGVTQSPTHLIKTRGQQATLRCSPISGHTSVYWYQQALGLGLQFLLWYDEGEERNRGNFPPRFSGRQFPNYSSELNVNALELEDSALYLCASSFFGLTSRYNEQFFGPGTRLTVL.

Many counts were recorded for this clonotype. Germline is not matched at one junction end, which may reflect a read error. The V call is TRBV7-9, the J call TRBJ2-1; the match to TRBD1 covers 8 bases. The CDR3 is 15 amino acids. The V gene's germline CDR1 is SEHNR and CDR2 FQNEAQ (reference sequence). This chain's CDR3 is CASSSTGTGYNEQFF. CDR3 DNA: TGCGCCAGCAGCTCGACCGGGACAGGATACAATGAGCAGTTCTTC. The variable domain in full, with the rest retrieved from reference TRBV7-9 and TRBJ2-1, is DTGVSQNPRHKITKRGQNVTFRCDPISEHNRLYWYRQTLGQGPEFLTYFQNEAQLEKSRLLSDRFSAERPKGSFSTLEIQRTEQGDSAMYLCASSSTGTGYNEQFFGPGTRLTVL.

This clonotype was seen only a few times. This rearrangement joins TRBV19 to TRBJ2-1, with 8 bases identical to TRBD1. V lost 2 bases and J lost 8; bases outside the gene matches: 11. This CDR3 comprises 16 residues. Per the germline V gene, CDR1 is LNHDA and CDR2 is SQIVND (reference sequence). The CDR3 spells CASSIRGQAPWDEQFF. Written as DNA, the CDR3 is TGTGCCAGTAGTATACGGGGACAGGCGCCATGGGATGAGCAGTTCTTC. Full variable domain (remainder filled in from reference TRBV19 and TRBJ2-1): DGGITQSPKYLFRKEGQNVTLSCEQNLNHDAMYWYRQDPGQGLRLIYYSQIVNDFQKGDIAEGYSVSREKKESFPLTVTSAQKNPTAFYLCASSIRGQAPWDEQFFGPGTRLTVL.

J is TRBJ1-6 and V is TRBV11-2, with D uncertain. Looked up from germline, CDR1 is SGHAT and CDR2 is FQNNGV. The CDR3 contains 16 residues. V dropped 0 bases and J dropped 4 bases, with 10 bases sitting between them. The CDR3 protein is CASSLDSLVYNSPLHF. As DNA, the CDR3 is TGTGCCAGCAGCTTAGATTCACTCGTTTATAATTCACCCCTCCACTTT.

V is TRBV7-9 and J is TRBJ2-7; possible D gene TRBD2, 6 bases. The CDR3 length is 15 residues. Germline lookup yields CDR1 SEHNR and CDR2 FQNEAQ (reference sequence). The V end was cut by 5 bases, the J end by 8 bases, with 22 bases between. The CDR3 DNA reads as TGTGCCAGCAGCGTCATACATGGGAGGTTCCACAAGCAGTACTTC. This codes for CASSVIHGRFHKQYF.